The sequence of this T cell receptor beta chain was determined in a study of blood T cells in healthy people across ages. Next came a second PCR, run for about 6 to 12 cycles, which used a sample-barcoded 5' primer along with a J-beta primer mix. A single record per CDR3 protein comes from TCRdb applying MiXCR to the 5' RACE reads. The sample lists approximately 760,000 distinct CDR3 sequences, roughly 25% occurring once. V was clipped by 0 bases and J by 5 bases; unmatched bases: 11. The CDR3 loop spans 17 amino acids. Germline V gene sequence: CDR1 MNHEY, CDR2 SVGAGI. These data are also associated with another study on T cells of mothers and their children. That report adds: Mothers gave over 8 million TCR beta CDR3 reads each, and children 2.5 million to 3 million each.

V gene TRBV6-5 combines with J gene TRBJ2-7; the match to TRBD2 covers 9 bases. The TCR originated in a boy aged 10-17 years in good health. Sequenced sample: blood. The CDR3 DNA follows: TGTGCCAGCAGTTACTCGCCGCATACGGGACTAGCCCACGAGCAGTACTTC. It encodes CASSYSPHTGLAHEQYF.